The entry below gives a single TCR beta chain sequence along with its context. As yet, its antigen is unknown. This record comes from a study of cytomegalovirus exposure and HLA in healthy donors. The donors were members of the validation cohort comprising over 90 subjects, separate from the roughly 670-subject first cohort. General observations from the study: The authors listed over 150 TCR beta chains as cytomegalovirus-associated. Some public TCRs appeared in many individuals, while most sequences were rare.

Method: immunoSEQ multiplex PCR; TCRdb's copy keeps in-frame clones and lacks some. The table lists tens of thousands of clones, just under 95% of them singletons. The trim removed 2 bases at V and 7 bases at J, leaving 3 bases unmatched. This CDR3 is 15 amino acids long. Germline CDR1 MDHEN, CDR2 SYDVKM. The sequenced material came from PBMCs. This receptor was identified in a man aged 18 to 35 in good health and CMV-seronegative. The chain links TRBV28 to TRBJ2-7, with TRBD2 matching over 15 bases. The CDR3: CASSLPGTSGREQYF. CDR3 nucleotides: TGTGCCAGCAGTTTACCCGGGACTAGCGGGAGGGAGCAGTACTTC.